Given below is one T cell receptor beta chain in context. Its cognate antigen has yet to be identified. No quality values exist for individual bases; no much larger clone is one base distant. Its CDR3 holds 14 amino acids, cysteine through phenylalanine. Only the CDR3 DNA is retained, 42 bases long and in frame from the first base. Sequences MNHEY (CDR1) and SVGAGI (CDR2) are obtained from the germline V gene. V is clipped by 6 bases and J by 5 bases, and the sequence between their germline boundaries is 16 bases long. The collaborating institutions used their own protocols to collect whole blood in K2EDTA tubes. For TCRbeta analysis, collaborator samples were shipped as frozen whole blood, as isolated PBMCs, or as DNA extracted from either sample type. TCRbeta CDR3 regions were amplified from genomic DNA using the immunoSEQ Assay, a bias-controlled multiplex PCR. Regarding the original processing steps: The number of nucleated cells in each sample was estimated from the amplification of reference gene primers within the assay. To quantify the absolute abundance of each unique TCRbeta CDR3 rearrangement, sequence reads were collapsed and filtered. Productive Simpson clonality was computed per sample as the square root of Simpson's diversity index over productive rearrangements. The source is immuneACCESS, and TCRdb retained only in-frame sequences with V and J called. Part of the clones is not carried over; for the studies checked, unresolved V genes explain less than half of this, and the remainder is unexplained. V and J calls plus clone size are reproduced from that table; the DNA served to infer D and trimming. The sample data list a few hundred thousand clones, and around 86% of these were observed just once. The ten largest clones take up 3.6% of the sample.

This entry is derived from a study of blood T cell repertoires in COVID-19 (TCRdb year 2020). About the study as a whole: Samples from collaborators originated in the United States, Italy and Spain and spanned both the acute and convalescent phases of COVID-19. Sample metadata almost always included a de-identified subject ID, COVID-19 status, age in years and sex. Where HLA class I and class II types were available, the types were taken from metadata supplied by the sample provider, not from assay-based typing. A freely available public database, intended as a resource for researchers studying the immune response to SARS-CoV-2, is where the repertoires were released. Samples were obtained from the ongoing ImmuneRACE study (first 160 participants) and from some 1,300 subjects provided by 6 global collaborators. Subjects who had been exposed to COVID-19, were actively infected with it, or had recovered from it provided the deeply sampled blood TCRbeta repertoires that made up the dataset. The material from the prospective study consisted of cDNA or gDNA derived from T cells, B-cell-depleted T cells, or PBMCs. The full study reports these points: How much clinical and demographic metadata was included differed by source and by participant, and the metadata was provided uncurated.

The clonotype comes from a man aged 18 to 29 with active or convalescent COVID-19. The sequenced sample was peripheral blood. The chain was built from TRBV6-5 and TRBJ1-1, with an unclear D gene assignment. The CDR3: CASRQRVPGTEAFF. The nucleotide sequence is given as TGTGCCAGCAGACAACGGGTTCCGGGGACTGAAGCTTTCTTT.